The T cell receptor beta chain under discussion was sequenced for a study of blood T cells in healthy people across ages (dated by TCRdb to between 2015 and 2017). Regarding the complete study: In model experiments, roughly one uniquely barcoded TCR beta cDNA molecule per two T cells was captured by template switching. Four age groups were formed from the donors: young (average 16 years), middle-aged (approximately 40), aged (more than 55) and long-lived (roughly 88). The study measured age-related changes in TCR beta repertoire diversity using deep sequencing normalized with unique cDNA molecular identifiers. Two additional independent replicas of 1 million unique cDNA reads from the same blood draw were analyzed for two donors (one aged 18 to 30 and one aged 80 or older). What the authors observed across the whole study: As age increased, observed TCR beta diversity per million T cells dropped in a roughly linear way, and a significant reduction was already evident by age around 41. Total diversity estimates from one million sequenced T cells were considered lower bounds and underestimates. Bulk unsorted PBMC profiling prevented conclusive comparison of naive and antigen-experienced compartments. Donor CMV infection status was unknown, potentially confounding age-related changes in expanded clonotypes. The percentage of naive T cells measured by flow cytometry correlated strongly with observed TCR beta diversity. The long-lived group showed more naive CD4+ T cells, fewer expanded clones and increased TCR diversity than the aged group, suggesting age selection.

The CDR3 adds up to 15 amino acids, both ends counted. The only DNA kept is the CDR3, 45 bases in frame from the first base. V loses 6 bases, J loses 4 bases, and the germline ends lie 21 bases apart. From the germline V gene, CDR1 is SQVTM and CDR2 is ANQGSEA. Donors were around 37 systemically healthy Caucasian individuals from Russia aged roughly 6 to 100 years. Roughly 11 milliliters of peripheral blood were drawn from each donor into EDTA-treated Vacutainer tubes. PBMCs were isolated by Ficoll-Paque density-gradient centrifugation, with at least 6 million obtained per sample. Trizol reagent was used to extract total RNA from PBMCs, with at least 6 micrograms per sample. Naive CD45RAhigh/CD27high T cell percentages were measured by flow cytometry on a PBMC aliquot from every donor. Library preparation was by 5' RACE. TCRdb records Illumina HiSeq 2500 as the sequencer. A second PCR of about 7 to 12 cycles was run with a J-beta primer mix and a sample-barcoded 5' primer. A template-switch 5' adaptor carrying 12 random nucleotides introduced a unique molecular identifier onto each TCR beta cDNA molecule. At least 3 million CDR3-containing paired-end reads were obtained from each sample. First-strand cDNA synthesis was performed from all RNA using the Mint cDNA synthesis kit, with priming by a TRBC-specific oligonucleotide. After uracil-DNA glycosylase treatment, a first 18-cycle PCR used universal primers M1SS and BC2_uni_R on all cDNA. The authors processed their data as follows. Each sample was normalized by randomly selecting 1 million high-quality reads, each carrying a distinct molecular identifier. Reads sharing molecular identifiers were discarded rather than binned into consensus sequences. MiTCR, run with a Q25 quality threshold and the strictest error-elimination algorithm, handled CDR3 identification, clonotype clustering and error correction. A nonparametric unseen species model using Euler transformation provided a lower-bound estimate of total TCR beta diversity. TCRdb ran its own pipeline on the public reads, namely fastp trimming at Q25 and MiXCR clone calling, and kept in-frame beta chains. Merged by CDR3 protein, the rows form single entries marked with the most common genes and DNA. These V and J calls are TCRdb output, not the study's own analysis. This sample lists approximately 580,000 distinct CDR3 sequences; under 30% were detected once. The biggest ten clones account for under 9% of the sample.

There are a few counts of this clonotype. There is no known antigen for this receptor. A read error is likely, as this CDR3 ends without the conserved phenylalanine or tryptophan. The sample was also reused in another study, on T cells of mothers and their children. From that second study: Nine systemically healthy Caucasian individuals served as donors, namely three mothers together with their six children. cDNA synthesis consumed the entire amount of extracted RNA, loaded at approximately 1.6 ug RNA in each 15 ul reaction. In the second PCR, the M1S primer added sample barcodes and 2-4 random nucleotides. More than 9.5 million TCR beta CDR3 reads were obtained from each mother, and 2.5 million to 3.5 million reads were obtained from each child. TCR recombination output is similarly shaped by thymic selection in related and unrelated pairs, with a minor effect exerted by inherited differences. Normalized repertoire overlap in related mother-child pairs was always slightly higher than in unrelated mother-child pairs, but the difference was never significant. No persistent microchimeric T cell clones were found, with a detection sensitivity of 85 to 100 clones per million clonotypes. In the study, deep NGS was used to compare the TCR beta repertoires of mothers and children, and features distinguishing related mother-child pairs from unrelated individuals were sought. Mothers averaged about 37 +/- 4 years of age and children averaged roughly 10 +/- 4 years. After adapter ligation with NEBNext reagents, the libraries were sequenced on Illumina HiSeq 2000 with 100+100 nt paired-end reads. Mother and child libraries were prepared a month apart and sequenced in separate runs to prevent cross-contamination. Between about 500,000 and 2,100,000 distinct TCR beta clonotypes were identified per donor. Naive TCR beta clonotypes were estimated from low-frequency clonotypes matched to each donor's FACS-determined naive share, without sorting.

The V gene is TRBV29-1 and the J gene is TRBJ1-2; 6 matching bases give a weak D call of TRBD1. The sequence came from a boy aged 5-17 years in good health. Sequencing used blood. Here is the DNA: TGCAGCGTGCCCATTGGAGGGGGGCAAGGCTATGGCTACACCGTC. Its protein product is CSVPIGGGQGYGYTV.